These 20 T cell receptor beta chains were all obtained from the same sample, sequenced in a study of blood T cells in healthy people across ages. Primed by a sample-barcoded 5' primer and a J-beta primer mix, a second PCR proceeded for 7 to 11 cycles. One entry per CDR3 protein, called by TCRdb with MiXCR from the 5' RACE reads. Of hundreds of thousands of distinct CDR3 sequences in the sample, around 26% were seen once. Sequenced: blood. The receptors were sampled from a woman of 80 years or more in good health.

This clonotype was counted ten times or more. The J gene is TRBJ1-6, the V gene TRBV9; D remains unclear. Germline V gene sequence: CDR1 SGDLS, CDR2 YYNGEE. The germline V and J ends were trimmed by 0 bases and 9 bases, with 13 bases remaining between them. The CDR3 has 15 residues. In nucleotides, the CDR3 is TGTGCCAGCAGCGTAGAGGCGGCACCAACTTCACCCCTCCACTTT. This gives the protein CASSVEAAPTSPLHF.

This clonotype came up many times. The rearrangement joins TRBV15 to TRBJ1-4; no reliable D call. CDR3 size: 15 residues. V was pared by 0 bases and J by 8 bases, with 13 bases between. Germline V gene data show CDR1 as LNHNV and CDR2 as YYDKDF (reference sequence). The CDR3: CATSRDSRMREKLFF. DNA for the CDR3: TGTGCCACCAGCAGAGATTCCAGGATGAGAGAAAAACTGTTTTTT.

Points on this clonotype: A clone one base away is much larger, so this may be a read error. The chain employs TRBV6-2 or TRBV6-3 and TRBJ2-5; no clear D gene. CDR1 and CDR2 (germline): MNHEY, SVGEGT. The CDR3 sequence is 15 residues long. V was clipped by 2 bases and J by 1 base, with 11 bases between them. CDR3 nucleotides: TGTGCCAGCAGTTACCCGGGCAGCCTCCAAGAGACCCAGTACTTC. Its translation: CASSYPGSLQETQYF.

This clonotype was counted at least ten times. The CDR3 region has the DNA TGTGCCAGCAGTTACTCGGACTTCAGGGCCTACAATGAGCAGTTCTTC. Protein product: CASSYSDFRAYNEQFF. This chain connects TRBV6-2 or TRBV6-3 to TRBJ2-1; the D gene could be TRBD1 or TRBD2 (5 bases each). The CDR3 has 16 amino acids. With 0 bases removed from V and 2 bases from J, the gap between germline ends came to 11 bases. The germline CDR1 and CDR2 sequences are MNHEY and SVGEGT.

This clonotype has a count of ten or more. This chain connects TRBV20-1 to TRBJ1-2; tentative D call: TRBD1 (5 bases). This CDR3 has 13 amino acids. Germline V gene lookup returns CDR1 DFQATT and CDR2 SNEGSKA (reference sequence). Trimming stripped 1 base from V and 8 bases from J, with 14 bases between. CDR3 in amino acids: CSARVERGIGYTF. CDR3 sequence (DNA): TGCAGTGCTAGAGTGGAGAGGGGCATCGGCTACACCTTC.

Regarding this clonotype: A much larger clone differs by one base, so this may be a read error. The chain carries TRBV20-1 and TRBJ2-5; TRBD1 is a possible D gene (7 bases). Germline assignment: CDR1 DFQATT and CDR2 SNEGSKA (reference sequence). The CDR3 contains 15 residues. The CDR3: CSAGPPRGAQEPQYF. CDR3 DNA sequence: TGCAGTGCTGGCCCCCCCAGGGGGGCCCAAGAGCCCCAGTACTTC.

The chain uses TRBV7-2 and TRBJ1-2; 7 bases fit TRBD1. V gave up 4 bases and J gave up 4 bases; unmatched junction bases: 6. This CDR3 spans 14 amino acids. Germline values: CDR1 SGHTA, CDR2 FQGNSA. The CDR3 region is CASSSPGQLYGYTF. CDR3 nucleotide sequence: TGTGCCAGCAGCTCCCCGGGACAGCTCTATGGCTACACCTTC.

A remark on this clonotype: Compared with germline, one end of the junction differs, possibly owing to a read error. The rearrangement joins TRBV30 to TRBJ2-4; possibly TRBD1 or TRBD2 for D (6 bases each). Per germline, CDR1 GTSNPN and CDR2 SVGIG (reference sequence). The CDR3 extends over 16 amino acids. The CDR3 sequence is CAWRGRGTGAKSIQYF. The DNA of the CDR3 is TGTGCCTGGAGGGGCCGAGGGACGGGGGCCAAAAGCATTCAGTACTTC.

The chain carries TRBV6-4 and TRBJ2-4; TRBD1 or TRBD2 may be the D gene (5 bases each). The V gene's germline CDR1 is MRHNA and CDR2 SNTAGT. This CDR3 spans 13 amino acids. The ends were cut back, 6 bases at V and 6 bases at J, with 12 bases in the middle. In nucleotides, the CDR3 is TGTGCCAGCAGCCAGGGAGAGGGAAACATTCAGTACTTC. This codes for CASSQGEGNIQYF.

This clonotype was observed many times. The chain uses TRBV6-2 or TRBV6-3 and TRBJ2-3; D is unclear. CDR1 is MNHEY and CDR2 is SVGEGT in the germline V gene. This CDR3 region has 16 residues. Trimming shortened V by 0 bases and J by 7 bases, and 17 bases separated the two germline ends. CDR3 region: CASSYSPAQYTHTQYF. DNA of the CDR3: TGTGCCAGCAGTTACTCACCAGCCCAGTATACCCATACGCAGTATTTT.

The chain has TRBV7-2 and TRBJ2-3, with 7 bases lining up with TRBD2. Germline CDR1 is SGHTA and CDR2 is FQGNSA. The junction had 5 bases not matched to a gene; V was cut back by 4 bases and J by 4 bases. The CDR3 contains 14 residues. CDR3 nucleotide sequence: TGTGCCAGCAGCTGGGCGGGGGTGGCAGATACGCAGTATTTT. Translating it yields CASSWAGVADTQYF.

This clonotype has only a few counts. A read error is possible here, since a much larger clone lies one base away. This chain joins TRBV5-1 and TRBJ2-5; D gene ambiguous. The CDR3 runs to 12 residues. Germline V CDR1 and CDR2: SGHRS, YFSETQ. For the CDR3, the DNA is TGCGCCCGCAGCTCGCAGTGGAAGACCCAGTACTTC. It specifies CARSSQWKTQYF.

Only a few counts were recorded for this clonotype. J is TRBJ2-3 and V is TRBV18, with D possibly TRBD1 on 5 matching bases. The CDR3 consists of 17 residues. V lost 1 base and J lost 0, with 14 bases in between. Germline V lookup: CDR1 KGHSH, CDR2 LQKENI. The CDR3 sequence is CASSPLRGSASTDTQYF. The CDR3 DNA reads TGTGCCAGCTCACCACTAAGGGGTTCGGCTAGCACAGATACGCAGTATTTT. Together with reference TRBV18 and TRBJ2-3, the CDR3 gives the full variable domain: NAGVMQNPRHLVRRRGQEARLRCSPMKGHSHVYWYRQLPEEGLKFMVYLQKENIIDESGMPKERFSAEFPKEGPSILRIQQVVRGDSAAYFCASSPLRGSASTDTQYFGPGTRLTVL.

The chain is built from TRBV12-3 or TRBV12-4 and TRBJ1-2; maybe TRBD1 (5 bases). With 6 bases removed from V and 6 bases from J, the gap between germline ends came to 14 bases. The CDR3 sequence is 13 residues long. CDR3 region: CASRPQGRDGYTF. The CDR3 DNA sequence: TGTGCCAGCAGGCCCCAGGGACGGGATGGCTACACCTTC.

This clonotype was found many times. This chain's CDR3 is CASSSDGRRGGNEQFF. The CDR3 nucleotides are TGTGCCAGCAGCTCCGATGGACGGCGGGGGGGAAATGAGCAGTTCTTC. The chain links TRBV7-2 to TRBJ2-1; TRBD2 aligns across 9 bases. This CDR3 has 16 amino acids. J lost 7 bases, V lost 4 bases, and 11 bases had no gene match. Germline assignment: CDR1 SGHTA and CDR2 FQGNSA.

For this clonotype: A much larger clone lies a single base off, so this may be a read error. This sequence joins TRBV12-3 or TRBV12-4 and TRBJ2-3; 11 nucleotides line up with TRBD1. The CDR3 sequence is 15 residues long. V shed 6 bases, J shed 4 bases, and the junction held 6 bases outside the gene matches. The CDR3 here is CASSEGQGGADTQYF. The CDR3 nucleotides read TGTGCCAGCAGCGAGGGACAGGGGGGCGCAGATACGCAGTATTTT.

The count of this clonotype is one. The chain links TRBV4-3 to TRBJ2-1; D is perhaps TRBD2 (6 bases). This CDR3 contains 14 residues. Germline V gives CDR1 LGHNA, CDR2 YSLEER. The V end was cut by 0 bases, the J end by 12 bases, with 15 bases between. DNA for the CDR3: TGCGCCAGCAGCCAAGAGACCGGCGGGCGGGGGCAGTTCTTC. Translation: CASSQETGGRGQFF.

This clonotype was observed many times. The gene calls are TRBV5-4 and TRBJ1-2, with a possible D match to TRBD1 (5 bases). V gave up 1 base and J gave up 8 bases, with 15 bases separating them. The CDR3 length is 14 residues. The germline gives CDR1 SGHNT, CDR2 YYREEE (reference sequence). CDR3 residues: CASSLSAGNNGYTF. DNA for the CDR3: TGTGCCAGCAGCTTGAGTGCAGGGAATAACGGCTACACCTTC. Full variable domain (remainder filled in from reference TRBV5-4 and TRBJ1-2): ETGVTQSPTHLIKTRGQQVTLRCSSQSGHNTVSWYQQALGQGPQFIFQYYREEENGRGNFPPRFSGLQFPNYSSELNVNALELDDSALYLCASSLSAGNNGYTFGSGTRLTVV.

This clonotype was observed many times. The chain employs TRBV6-5 and TRBJ2-3, with 7 bases aligning to TRBD2. V was pared by 7 bases and J by 2 bases, with 6 bases of the junction left unmatched. This CDR3 is 14 amino acids long. Germline CDR1 reads MNHEY; CDR2 reads SVGAGI. CDR3 residues: CASTPGLPTDTQYF. CDR3 sequence (DNA): TGTGCCAGCACCCCGGGACTACCCACAGATACGCAGTATTTT.

There are many counts of this clonotype. V gene TRBV6-2 or TRBV6-3 combines with J gene TRBJ2-5; no reliable D call. With 4 bases removed from V and 1 base from J, the gap between germline ends came to 7 bases. This CDR3 has 13 amino acids. CDR1 is MNHEY and CDR2 is SVGEGT in the germline V gene. The CDR3 DNA reads TGTGCCAGCAGTTCGTCTATCCAAGAGACCCAGTACTTC. This codes for CASSSSIQETQYF.